This record concerns one T cell receptor beta chain sequence. Its target is not known. This specimen belongs to a study of Ad26.COV2.S vaccination and SARS-CoV-2 variants. Study-level findings and limits: Non-spike TCR breadth did not differ much between vaccine and placebo recipients.

Sequencing was performed with immunoSEQ multiplex PCR; in TCRdb, only in-frame clones are kept and a portion is missing. The sample lists roughly 420,000 clones; roughly 90% were seen once. Sample treatment: around 19 received Ad26.COV2.S at low or high dose, single or two shots; about 5 received placebo; per-sample allocation not given. After the first vaccine or placebo injection, samples were drawn on day 63. This adult donor, from Boston, was 18-55 years old. The receptor was isolated from a person between 18 and 65 years old who received the Ad26.COV2.S COVID-19 vaccine or a placebo. Sequenced material: peripheral blood, taken in a trial of Ad26.COV2.S vaccine versus placebo.

The CDR3 is CASSYSRRVHEQYF. The DNA for the CDR3 is TGTGCCAGCAGTTACTCCCGCAGGGTCCACGAGCAGTACTTC. This chain connects TRBV6-5 to TRBJ2-7, with D perhaps matching TRBD1 (5 bases). Germline lookup yields CDR1 MNHEY and CDR2 SVGAGI. CDR3 length equals 14 residues. The V end lost 0 bases, the J end lost 5 bases, and 11 bases lay between the germline ends.